This T cell receptor beta chain stems from a study of CD8 T cells in ankylosing spondylitis. General study results and limits: Researchers reportedly found disease-linked clones significantly enriched in matched ankylosing spondylitis synovial fluid. Earlier reports found some motif variants in synovial fluid and blood in reactive arthritis.

By quantitative 5'-RACE with molecular barcodes, the TCR beta libraries were made. TCRdb passed the 5' RACE reads through MiXCR, listing each CDR3 protein once. The sample consists of roughly 35,000 distinct CDR3 sequences, roughly 13% of them appearing once. This clonotype was picked up a small number of times. Its antigen is still unknown. The TCR comes from a male donor with ankylosing spondylitis. Sequencing input: synovial fluid, either unsorted or a sorted T cell fraction (not recorded which).

The CDR3: CASSIRASPGTEAFF. CDR3 sequence (DNA): TGTGCCAGTAGTATCCGGGCCTCTCCGGGCACTGAAGCTTTCTTT. The chain uses TRBV19 and TRBJ1-1, with D unclear. Trimming removed 3 bases at V and 4 bases at J, with 15 bases between. Germline CDR1 is LNHDA and CDR2 is SQIVND (reference sequence). There are 15 residues in the CDR3.